This T cell receptor beta chain derives from a study of T cell repertoires in ileal Crohn's disease (dated by TCRdb to about 2019). Broadly, across the study: Median disease duration was approximately 8 years, and about 36% of patients were identified as active smokers at the time of surgery. MI samples consisted of biopsies taken from the proximal margin of the surgical specimen. The study ran alongside a multicentre cohort designed to identify predictors of early endoscopic recurrence after ileocolonic resection. TCR repertoire analysis was performed in 45 to 65 Crohn's disease patients drawn from a prospective multicentre cohort. Roughly half of the patients were given postoperative therapy, with 15 to 20 on anti-TNF agents and about ten on thiopurines. Surgery was performed for a complication in all patients, with stricturing disease in roughly 60% and penetrating disease in roughly 39%. The study sequenced approximately 180 mucosal samples from 57 patients, taken at several locations on the surgical specimen and at postoperative endoscopy. A Rutgeerts score higher than i0 was the definition used for endoscopic postoperative recurrence. Five hundred nanograms of biopsy DNA per sample were submitted for commercial TCRB immunosequencing.

The library was built by means of the immunoSEQ multiplex PCR assay. Adaptive Biotechnology amplified CDR3 regions from genomic DNA with a two-step multiplex PCR that controlled for amplification bias. In the first PCR, primers covered every V and J gene segment, and in the second PCR, barcodes and Illumina adapters were added. CDR3 libraries were sequenced on an Illumina instrument. On the authors' methods: The analysis used both the pipelines supplied by the vendor and custom analysis of the raw data in R/Bioconductor with R version 3.3.0. Clonality, ranging from 0 to 1, was calculated as the inverse of the normalised Shannon entropy of all productive clones. High-frequency clones were defined as the repertoire share of the top 100 clones, retaining only clones passing a 95% confidence test. The Simpson index measured repertoire diversity, and the Morisita-Horn index measured overlap between samples. TCRdb obtained this table from immuneACCESS and retained in-frame rearrangements with V and J assigned. These tables miss some clones; where compared with another copy, unresolved V genes account for less than half of the shortfall, and the remainder is unexplained. V and J calls and clone size come straight from that table; D and trimming were deduced from the DNA. Recorded for this sample are roughly 7,200 clones; around 80% of them occurred a single time. 29% of the sample comes from the top ten.

In the germline V gene, CDR1 corresponds to SNHLY and CDR2 to FYNNEI. The CDR3, from cysteine to phenylalanine, totals 15 residues. Left in the record is the CDR3 DNA by itself, 45 bases read in frame from the first base. Ends trimmed: V by 5 bases, J by 5 bases; bases unmatched to a gene: 7. What the time point label conveys for this sample: proximal margin of the surgical specimen (macroscopically non-inflamed). Adults with ileal or ileocolonic Crohn's disease and an indication for ileocolonic resection were eligible for inclusion. Whole ileal mucosal biopsies were stored frozen at -80°C before DNA extraction. A TRizol-based method was used to extract genomic DNA from the frozen whole biopsies, and the DNA was quantified with a NanoDrop 2000 spectrophotometer. Comment on this clone: It has no known antigen specificity. No qualities accompany the bases; no much larger clone lies one base away.

Here is what the overall study found, with its caveats: Higher high-frequency clone percentages at surgery were associated with endoscopic recurrence; all patients with clonality above 26.8% (18/57) had recurrence. A significantly higher proportion of clonal expansions was observed in active smokers at surgery than in non-smokers (approximately 26% vs 20%, p=0.02). Mucosal CD4 and CD8 T cells were sorted and sequenced only in a subgroup of patients, whose size was not stated. More high-frequency clones were carried by sorted CD8 T cells than by CD4 T cells, suggesting that mucosal expansions were mainly CD8.

The receptor's source is an adult with Crohn's disease. The sample was ileal tissue. The rearrangement combines TRBV2 with TRBJ2-1; 9 bases in the junction line up with TRBD2. The DNA sequence is given as TGTGCCAGCAGTTCTTTAGCGGGAGTTGACAATGAGCAGTTCTTC. Its protein reads: CASSSLAGVDNEQFF.